These T cell receptor beta chains were read from a single sample in a study of OX40 agonist ivuxolimab in advanced cancers. The repertoire was sequenced with immunoSEQ multiplex PCR; TCRdb's copy has only in-frame clones and lacks some. The sample lists roughly 70,000 clones, roughly nine tenths seen once, with about 2% in the top ten. The sequences come from CD4+ or CD8+ T cells sorted from blood, collected in a trial of the OX40 agonist ivuxolimab. Receptors were obtained from an adult with an advanced solid tumor such as melanoma, head and neck, liver or kidney cancer. CDR3s include the opening cysteine and the closing phenylalanine or tryptophan. D genes are given only for firm matches. The size entry is marked missing in some rows and otherwise reads once, few, many or a size class.

>-|TRBJ2-4|TRBV19|TRBD2
CASSISTSGGAVAKNIQYF
TGTGCCAGTAGTATTTCCACTAGCGGGGGGGCAGTTGCCAAAAACATTCAGTACTTC
>-|TRBJ2-1|TRBV7-9|-
CASSLPLGGGNEQFF
TGTGCCAGCAGCTTACCCCTTGGAGGGGGCAATGAGCAGTTCTTC
>-|TRBJ1-5|TRBV2|-
CASRSGTDSNQPQHF
TGTGCCAGCAGATCTGGGACGGATAGCAATCAGCCCCAGCATTTT
>-|TRBJ1-4|TRBV11-2|-
CASSLRQPEEKLFF
TGTGCCAGCAGCTTGCGACAGCCGGAAGAAAAACTGTTTTTT
>-|TRBJ1-2|TRBV19|-
CASTQTVTNYGYTF
TGTGCCAGTACCCAGACAGTGACTAACTATGGCTACACCTTC
>once|TRBJ1-6|TRBV30|-
CAWSVRGTFSGGGSPLHF
TGTGCCTGGAGTGTACGGGGTACATTCTCCGGTGGTGGTTCACCCCTCCACTTT
>-|TRBJ1-5|TRBV19|-
CASSMSGQVNQPQHF
TGTGCCAGTAGTATGTCGGGGCAGGTCAATCAGCCCCAGCATTTT
>-|TRBJ1-1|TRBV6-5|TRBD1
CASSQDRGLGFF
TGTGCCAGCAGCCAGGACAGGGGGCTTGGGTTCTTT
>-|TRBJ1-2|TRBV10-2|-
CASKSPGLGEGYTF
TGCGCCAGCAAATCCCCCGGGCTTGGGGAGGGCTACACCTTC
>few|TRBJ1-2|TRBV6-5|TRBD1
CASRPPGTGGNGYTF
TGTGCCAGCAGGCCTCCGGGGACAGGGGGAAATGGCTACACCTTC
>-|TRBJ2-1|TRBV30|-
CAWSVAGGAFVQFF
TGTGCCTGGAGTGTTGCAGGGGGGGCCTTTGTGCAGTTCTTC
>-|TRBJ2-7|TRBV7-9|TRBD2
CASSFSGTSSEQYF
TGTGCCAGCAGCTTCTCCGGGACTAGCTCCGAGCAGTACTTC
>-|TRBJ1-4|TRBV28|-
CASSFPGLTNEKLFF
TGTGCCAGCAGTTTTCCAGGGTTGACTAATGAAAAACTGTTTTTT
>-|TRBJ2-1|TRBV5-4|-
CASSPGRDYNEQFF
TGTGCCAGCAGCCCCGGACGGGACTACAATGAGCAGTTCTTC
>-|TRBJ2-1|TRBV27|TRBD1
CASSSRDRGGNEQFF
TGTGCCAGCAGTTCCCGGGACAGGGGTGGCAATGAGCAGTTCTTC
>-|TRBJ2-1|TRBV6-1|-
CASSEALRTPGNEQFF
TGTGCCAGCAGTGAAGCGCTCCGGACGCCCGGCAATGAGCAGTTCTTC